Listed below are T cell receptor beta chains from one sample, sequenced in a study of OX40 agonist ivuxolimab in advanced cancers. Clones were read by immunoSEQ multiplex PCR, and TCRdb kept only the in-frame ones, dropping some. The sample lists under 65,000 clones; 80% to 95% were seen once. The sample here was CD4+ or CD8+ T cells sorted from blood, taken in a trial of the OX40 agonist ivuxolimab. These receptor sequences come from an adult with an advanced solid tumor such as melanoma, head and neck, liver or kidney cancer. CDR3s include the opening cysteine and the closing phenylalanine or tryptophan. A D gene is named only where the DNA matches it firmly. Not every row has a clone size; where given, it reads once, few, many or a size class.

abundance: NA; v_gene: TRBV7-9; j_gene: TRBJ2-1; d_gene: TRBD2; CDR3aa: CASSPTSGRYNEQFF; CDR3nt: TGTGCCAGCAGCCCCACTAGCGGACGATACAATGAGCAGTTCTTC
abundance: NA; v_gene: TRBV7-9; j_gene: TRBJ2-1; d_gene: TRBD2; CDR3aa: CASSSGTSGGLPTPHEQFF; CDR3nt: TGTGCCAGCAGCTCCGGGACTAGCGGGGGCCTCCCAACCCCCCATGAGCAGTTCTTC
abundance: NA; v_gene: TRBV9; j_gene: TRBJ2-1; d_gene: TRBD2; CDR3aa: CASSLGLAYNEQFF; CDR3nt: TGTGCCAGCAGCCTTGGACTAGCCTACAATGAGCAGTTCTTC
abundance: NA; v_gene: TRBV28; j_gene: TRBJ2-7; d_gene: TRBD1; CDR3aa: CASSPQGAIYEQYF; CDR3nt: TGTGCCAGCAGCCCACAGGGGGCAATCTACGAGCAGTACTTC
abundance: NA; v_gene: TRBV9; j_gene: TRBJ2-3; d_gene: TRBD2; CDR3aa: CASSVELAGGLGTDTQYF; CDR3nt: TGTGCCAGCAGCGTAGAACTAGCGGGGGGTTTAGGCACAGATACGCAGTATTTT
abundance: NA; v_gene: TRBV15; j_gene: TRBJ2-7; d_gene: TRBD2; CDR3aa: CATSIIGVVSGRAYEQYF; CDR3nt: TGTGCCACCAGCATTATTGGCGTGGTTAGCGGGAGGGCCTACGAGCAGTACTTC
abundance: NA; v_gene: TRBV11-3; j_gene: TRBJ1-1; d_gene: TRBD1; CDR3aa: CASSPGTGNTEAFF; CDR3nt: TGTGCCAGCAGCCCGGGGACAGGGAACACTGAAGCTTTCTTT
abundance: NA; v_gene: TRBV7-6; j_gene: TRBJ2-1; d_gene: TRBD2; CDR3aa: CASSLGGGEQFF; CDR3nt: TGTGCCAGCAGCTTAGGGGGGGGTGAGCAGTTCTTC
abundance: NA; v_gene: TRBV4-2; j_gene: TRBJ2-7; d_gene: NA; CDR3aa: CASSQERQGTTYEQYF; CDR3nt: TGTGCCAGCAGCCAAGAAAGGCAGGGTACCACCTACGAGCAGTACTTC
abundance: NA; v_gene: TRBV7-9; j_gene: TRBJ2-7; d_gene: NA; CDR3aa: CASSPRTSGGSYEQYF; CDR3nt: TGTGCCAGCAGCCCCAGGACCAGCGGTGGCTCCTACGAGCAGTACTTC
abundance: once; v_gene: TRBV18; j_gene: TRBJ2-1; d_gene: NA; CDR3aa: CASSPGNNEQFF; CDR3nt: TGTGCCAGCTCACCAGGGAACAATGAGCAGTTCTTC
abundance: NA; v_gene: TRBV28; j_gene: TRBJ2-7; d_gene: NA; CDR3aa: CASSLFYEQYF; CDR3nt: TGTGCCAGCAGTTTATTCTACGAGCAGTACTTC
abundance: NA; v_gene: TRBV29-1; j_gene: TRBJ2-3; d_gene: NA; CDR3aa: CSVEFNGDTQYF; CDR3nt: TGCAGCGTTGAATTTAATGGGGATACGCAGTATTTT
abundance: NA; v_gene: TRBV9; j_gene: TRBJ2-1; d_gene: NA; CDR3aa: CASSFETSYNEQFF; CDR3nt: TGTGCCAGCTCCTTTGAAACCTCCTACAATGAGCAGTTCTTC
abundance: NA; v_gene: TRBV27; j_gene: TRBJ2-3; d_gene: NA; CDR3aa: CASSLSNEGTDTQYF; CDR3nt: TGTGCCAGCAGTTTATCGAACGAGGGCACAGATACGCAGTATTTT
abundance: NA; v_gene: TRBV30; j_gene: TRBJ1-5; d_gene: TRBD1; CDR3aa: CAWSAGTVNQPQHF; CDR3nt: TGTGCCTGGAGTGCTGGGACAGTCAATCAGCCCCAGCATTTT
abundance: NA; v_gene: TRBV5-6; j_gene: TRBJ2-1; d_gene: NA; CDR3aa: CASSFRLSSYNEQFF; CDR3nt: TGTGCCAGCAGCTTCAGGCTGAGCTCCTACAATGAGCAGTTCTTC
abundance: once; v_gene: TRBV6-6; j_gene: TRBJ1-5; d_gene: NA; CDR3aa: CASSTGPGQTNQPQHF; CDR3nt: TGTGCCAGCAGCACCGGACCAGGGCAGACCAATCAGCCCCAGCATTTT
abundance: NA; v_gene: TRBV10-2; j_gene: TRBJ2-7; d_gene: NA; CDR3aa: CASSESRGYEQYF; CDR3nt: TGCGCCAGCAGTGAGTCAAGGGGGTACGAGCAGTACTTC
abundance: NA; v_gene: TRBV6-5; j_gene: TRBJ2-1; d_gene: TRBD1; CDR3aa: CASSYLGTGNEQFF; CDR3nt: TGTGCCAGCAGTTACCTAGGGACAGGCAATGAGCAGTTCTTC
abundance: NA; v_gene: TRBV7-9; j_gene: TRBJ1-1; d_gene: TRBD1; CDR3aa: CASSPETGVNTEAFF; CDR3nt: TGTGCCAGCAGCCCTGAGACAGGGGTGAACACTGAAGCTTTCTTT
abundance: NA; v_gene: TRBV9; j_gene: TRBJ2-5; d_gene: TRBD1; CDR3aa: CASSVEGTGIPQETQYF; CDR3nt: TGTGCCAGCAGCGTAGAAGGGACAGGGATCCCTCAAGAGACCCAGTACTTC
abundance: few; v_gene: TRBV2; j_gene: TRBJ2-7; d_gene: NA; CDR3aa: CASRVYEQYF; CDR3nt: TGTGCCAGCAGGGTCTACGAGCAGTACTTC
abundance: NA; v_gene: TRBV5-4; j_gene: TRBJ2-7; d_gene: NA; CDR3aa: CASSSSRAEQYF; CDR3nt: TGTGCCAGCAGCTCCAGTAGGGCAGAGCAGTACTTC
abundance: NA; v_gene: TRBV29-1; j_gene: TRBJ1-1; d_gene: NA; CDR3aa: CSVGGEYTEAFF; CDR3nt: TGCAGCGTGGGGGGTGAGTACACTGAAGCTTTCTTT
abundance: once; v_gene: TRBV11-2; j_gene: TRBJ2-7; d_gene: TRBD1; CDR3aa: CASSWAGTGTYEQYF; CDR3nt: TGTGCCAGCAGCTGGGCTGGGACAGGCACCTACGAGCAGTACTTC
abundance: once; v_gene: TRBV5-4; j_gene: TRBJ2-7; d_gene: TRBD1; CDR3aa: CASSLPGQGVHEQYF; CDR3nt: TGTGCCAGCAGCTTACCCGGACAGGGGGTCCACGAGCAGTACTTC
abundance: NA; v_gene: TRBV9; j_gene: TRBJ2-3; d_gene: NA; CDR3aa: CASSEGGFSTDTQYF; CDR3nt: TGTGCCAGCAGCGAGGGGGGGTTTAGCACAGATACGCAGTATTTT
abundance: NA; v_gene: TRBV6-1; j_gene: TRBJ1-1; d_gene: NA; CDR3aa: CASSEGQGFMNTEAFF; CDR3nt: TGTGCCAGCAGTGAGGGACAAGGCTTCATGAACACTGAAGCTTTCTTT
abundance: NA; v_gene: TRBV5-4; j_gene: TRBJ1-5; d_gene: NA; CDR3aa: CASSLGVSSNQPQHF; CDR3nt: TGTGCCAGCAGCTTGGGGGTCAGTAGCAATCAGCCCCAGCATTTT
abundance: NA; v_gene: TRBV19; j_gene: TRBJ2-7; d_gene: NA; CDR3aa: CASSIGGASYEQYF; CDR3nt: TGTGCCAGTAGTATAGGGGGGGCTTCCTACGAGCAGTACTTC
abundance: NA; v_gene: TRBV5-4; j_gene: TRBJ1-4; d_gene: TRBD1; CDR3aa: CASSFSRHSLRGNEKLFF; CDR3nt: TGTGCCAGCAGCTTTTCAAGACATTCGCTCAGGGGGAATGAAAAACTGTTTTTT
abundance: NA; v_gene: TRBV4-2; j_gene: TRBJ2-7; d_gene: TRBD2; CDR3aa: CASSQDASGGREQYF; CDR3nt: TGTGCCAGCAGCCAAGATGCTAGCGGGGGGCGAGAGCAGTACTTC
abundance: NA; v_gene: TRBV11-1; j_gene: TRBJ1-2; d_gene: NA; CDR3aa: CASSLGQNYGYTF; CDR3nt: TGTGCCAGCAGCTTAGGACAGAACTATGGCTACACCTTC
abundance: NA; v_gene: TRBV14; j_gene: TRBJ1-1; d_gene: NA; CDR3aa: CASSQDLGGNTEAFF; CDR3nt: TGTGCCAGCAGCCAAGATTTGGGAGGGAACACTGAAGCTTTCTTT
abundance: NA; v_gene: TRBV21-1; j_gene: TRBJ1-1; d_gene: NA; CDR3aa: CASSKGVAFF; CDR3nt: TGTGCCAGCAGCAAAGGGGTAGCTTTCTTT
abundance: NA; v_gene: TRBV4-3; j_gene: TRBJ1-5; d_gene: TRBD1; CDR3aa: CASSQDPGQGRQPQHF; CDR3nt: TGCGCCAGCAGCCAAGATCCGGGACAGGGAAGGCAGCCCCAGCATTTT
abundance: NA; v_gene: TRBV27; j_gene: TRBJ1-6; d_gene: NA; CDR3aa: CASSFYGNSPLHF; CDR3nt: TGTGCCAGCAGTTTTTATGGGAATTCACCCCTCCACTTT
abundance: NA; v_gene: TRBV27; j_gene: TRBJ1-1; d_gene: NA; CDR3aa: CASTNNIEQEAFF; CDR3nt: TGTGCCAGCACCAATAATATCGAACAAGAAGCTTTCTTT
abundance: NA; v_gene: TRBV29-1; j_gene: TRBJ1-2; d_gene: NA; CDR3aa: CSVDKEENYGYTF; CDR3nt: TGCAGCGTTGACAAGGAGGAGAACTATGGCTACACCTTC
abundance: NA; v_gene: TRBV19; j_gene: TRBJ2-3; d_gene: NA; CDR3aa: CASSPEGPARGGTQYF; CDR3nt: TGTGCCAGTAGTCCAGAGGGACCGGCTCGAGGCGGTACGCAGTATTTT
abundance: NA; v_gene: TRBV19; j_gene: TRBJ2-3; d_gene: NA; CDR3aa: CASSISGATDTQYF; CDR3nt: TGTGCCAGTAGTATTAGTGGGGCCACAGATACGCAGTATTTT
abundance: NA; v_gene: TRBV27; j_gene: TRBJ2-7; d_gene: NA; CDR3aa: CASSSGLSPYEQYF; CDR3nt: TGTGCCAGCAGTTCGGGGCTGTCACCCTACGAGCAGTACTTC
abundance: NA; v_gene: TRBV9; j_gene: TRBJ1-1; d_gene: NA; CDR3aa: CASSVRGYTEAFF; CDR3nt: TGTGCCAGCAGCGTCCGGGGGTACACTGAAGCTTTCTTT
abundance: NA; v_gene: TRBV4-3; j_gene: TRBJ2-7; d_gene: TRBD1; CDR3aa: CASSPGQGAGEQYF; CDR3nt: TGCGCCAGCAGCCCGGGACAGGGGGCCGGCGAGCAGTACTTC
abundance: few; v_gene: TRBV4-3; j_gene: TRBJ2-2; d_gene: NA; CDR3aa: CASSQGDSSGELFF; CDR3nt: TGCGCCAGCAGCCAAGGGGACTCCTCCGGGGAGCTGTTTTTT
abundance: NA; v_gene: TRBV29-1; j_gene: TRBJ2-3; d_gene: TRBD2; CDR3aa: CSVDSGRGLATQYF; CDR3nt: TGCAGCGTTGATAGCGGGAGGGGCTTAGCTACGCAGTATTTT
abundance: NA; v_gene: TRBV4-2; j_gene: TRBJ1-6; d_gene: NA; CDR3aa: CASSQDTPTSYNSPLHF; CDR3nt: TGTGCCAGCAGCCAAGACACACCAACCTCCTATAATTCACCCCTCCACTTT
abundance: NA; v_gene: TRBV7-2; j_gene: TRBJ2-1; d_gene: TRBD2; CDR3aa: CASSPRLAGGPGEQFF; CDR3nt: TGTGCCAGCAGCCCCCGACTAGCGGGAGGGCCTGGTGAGCAGTTCTTC
abundance: NA; v_gene: TRBV11-1; j_gene: TRBJ2-4; d_gene: NA; CDR3aa: CASSPPRGAAKNIQYF; CDR3nt: TGTGCCAGCAGCCCTCCGAGAGGGGCGGCCAAAAACATTCAGTACTTC
abundance: NA; v_gene: TRBV11-3; j_gene: TRBJ2-1; d_gene: TRBD2; CDR3aa: CASSLGASGTYNEQFF; CDR3nt: TGTGCCAGCAGCTTAGGGGCTAGCGGGACTTACAATGAGCAGTTCTTC
abundance: few; v_gene: TRBV5-1; j_gene: TRBJ2-2; d_gene: NA; CDR3aa: CASSLKPGELFF; CDR3nt: TGCGCCAGCAGCTTGAAGCCCGGGGAGCTGTTTTTT
abundance: NA; v_gene: TRBV13; j_gene: TRBJ1-1; d_gene: NA; CDR3aa: CASSLFGGEAEDTEAFF; CDR3nt: TGTGCCAGCAGCTTATTCGGGGGCGAAGCGGAGGACACTGAAGCTTTCTTT
abundance: NA; v_gene: TRBV6-5; j_gene: TRBJ2-7; d_gene: NA; CDR3aa: CASSIRDGYYEQYF; CDR3nt: TGTGCCAGCAGTATCCGGGACGGGTACTACGAGCAGTACTTC
abundance: NA; v_gene: TRBV30; j_gene: TRBJ2-7; d_gene: NA; CDR3aa: CAWSLANWNEQYF; CDR3nt: TGTGCCTGGAGCTTGGCGAATTGGAACGAGCAGTACTTC
abundance: once; v_gene: TRBV7-9; j_gene: TRBJ2-3; d_gene: NA; CDR3aa: CASSFTQGYTDTQYF; CDR3nt: TGTGCCAGCAGCTTCACCCAGGGGTACACAGATACGCAGTATTTT
abundance: NA; v_gene: TRBV7-9; j_gene: TRBJ2-3; d_gene: TRBD2; CDR3aa: CASSLGTSGRSVDTQYF; CDR3nt: TGTGCCAGCAGCTTAGGGACTAGCGGGAGATCGGTAGATACGCAGTATTTT
abundance: NA; v_gene: TRBV5-6; j_gene: TRBJ2-7; d_gene: NA; CDR3aa: CASSFQGSYEQYF; CDR3nt: TGTGCCAGCAGCTTTCAGGGTTCCTACGAGCAGTACTTC
abundance: NA; v_gene: TRBV4-3; j_gene: TRBJ1-2; d_gene: NA; CDR3aa: CASTFRGSNYGYTF; CDR3nt: TGCGCCAGCACCTTTCGAGGGAGTAACTATGGCTACACCTTC
abundance: NA; v_gene: TRBV7-9; j_gene: TRBJ1-4; d_gene: NA; CDR3aa: CASSLAENKGKLFF; CDR3nt: TGTGCCAGCAGCTTAGCTGAGAACAAGGGAAAACTGTTTTTT